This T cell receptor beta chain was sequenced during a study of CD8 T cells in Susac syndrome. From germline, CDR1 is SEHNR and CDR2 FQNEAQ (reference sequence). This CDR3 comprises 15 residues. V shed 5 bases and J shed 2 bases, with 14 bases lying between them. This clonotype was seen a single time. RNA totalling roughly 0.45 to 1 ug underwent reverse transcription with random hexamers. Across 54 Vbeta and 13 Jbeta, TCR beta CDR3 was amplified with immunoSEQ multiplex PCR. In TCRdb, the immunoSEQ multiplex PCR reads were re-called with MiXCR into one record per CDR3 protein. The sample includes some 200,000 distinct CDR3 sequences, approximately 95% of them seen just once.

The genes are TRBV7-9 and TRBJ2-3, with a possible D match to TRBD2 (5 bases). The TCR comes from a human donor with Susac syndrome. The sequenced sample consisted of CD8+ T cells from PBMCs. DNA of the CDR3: TGTGCCAGCAGCCCCCGGAGGCAGGACACAGATACGCAGTATTTT. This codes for CASSPRRQDTDTQYF.